This T cell receptor (beta chain) was recovered during a study of blood T cell repertoires in COVID-19. Overall study context: From T cells, B-cell-depleted T cells, or PBMCs came the material, which was cDNA or gDNA.

As processed by the authors: How many nucleated cells were present was estimated from reference gene primer amplification. Profiled with immunoSEQ multiplex PCR; TCRdb holds only in-frame clones, not every one. That table supplies the V and J calls and clone size; D and trimming were determined from the DNA. The data show approximately 270,000 clones, with 75% to 90% seen just once and approximately 4% held by the top ten. Participants were aged about 18 to 100 years, lived in under 30 US areas, and enrolled virtually. The J segment lost 3 bases and the V segment lost 5 bases, leaving 6 bases of the junction unmatched. This CDR3 contains 16 residues. Germline CDR1 is MDHEN and CDR2 is SYDVKM.

The sequence came from a woman in her twenties or thirties who had recovered from COVID-19. The sequenced sample was PBMCs or T cells enriched from blood (not recorded which). The rearrangement uses TRBV28 and TRBJ1-4; 10 nucleotides line up with TRBD1. The DNA of the CDR3 is TGTGCCAGCAGTCCTATGGGGACAGGGGCTAATGAAAAACTGTTTTTT. Translation gives CASSPMGTGANEKLFF.